A single sample gave rise to the 25 T cell receptor beta chains below, sequenced in a study of cytomegalovirus exposure and HLA in healthy donors. Both 60 Vbeta primers and 13 Jbeta primers went into the PCR. Profiled with immunoSEQ multiplex PCR; TCRdb holds only in-frame clones, not every one. This sample carries approximately 73,000 clones, 60% to 80% of them seen once, and the ten largest clones take about 22%. Sequencing was carried out using PBMCs. All receptors come from a woman aged 40 to 50 in good health and CMV-seropositive.

Concerning this clone: Sequence at one end of the junction differs from germline and may be a read error. CDR3 nucleotide sequence: TGTGCCAGCAGTATATCGACCTCAGGGGTTCAATCCGGGGCCAACGTCCTGACTTTC. Translating it yields CASSISTSGVQSGANVLTF. The chain employs TRBV27 and TRBJ2-6; possibly TRBD1 for D (6 bases). Germline V CDR1 and CDR2: MNHEY, SMNVEV (reference sequence). This CDR3 spans 19 amino acids.

The V and J genes are TRBV18 and TRBJ2-5, with 7 nucleotides matching TRBD2. Germline CDR1 reads KGHSH; CDR2 reads LQKENI. After removal of 0 bases from V and 5 bases from J, the junction contained 12 bases not matched to a gene. The CDR3 covers 17 residues. The CDR3, as DNA: TGTGCCAGCTCACCACCGGTAGGCGGGAGCCAGTCGGAGACCCAGTACTTC. Translation: CASSPPVGGSQSETQYF.

V and J are TRBV9 and TRBJ1-1; a weak D match, TRBD1 (5 bases). CDR1 SGDLS and CDR2 YYNGEE come from the germline V gene. V was cut by 2 bases and J by 1 base, with 9 bases left in between. The CDR3 sequence is 14 residues long. The CDR3 bases are TGTGCCAGCAGCGTCGCCACAGGGAACACTGAAGCTTTCTTT. Translation gives CASSVATGNTEAFF.

The V gene is TRBV21-1, the J gene TRBJ1-5. TRBV21-1 counts as a pseudogene. The CDR3 loop spans 16 amino acids. The CDR3 nucleotides are TGTGCCAGCAGCAAAGGGAGTGAGGGTCCCAATCAGCCCCAGCATTTT. Translated: CASSKGSEGPNQPQHF.

V usage is TRBV7-2 and J usage is TRBJ1-1; no firm D call. The ends were cut back, 0 bases at V and 11 bases at J, with 7 bases in the middle. Germline CDR1 reads SGHTA; CDR2 reads FQGNSA. The CDR3 is made up of 11 amino acids. The CDR3 sequence is CASSLAGVAFF. In DNA form, the CDR3 reads TGTGCCAGCAGCTTAGCCGGGGTCGCTTTCTTT.

This chain joins TRBV19 and TRBJ2-6; D not resolved. Germline CDR1 and CDR2: LNHDA and SQIVND (reference sequence). V lost 3 bases to trimming and J lost 6 bases, with 9 bases between them. The CDR3 runs to 14 residues. This CDR3 is CASSIRGPANVLTF. CDR3 DNA: TGTGCCAGTAGTATCCGCGGCCCGGCCAACGTCCTGACTTTC.

This clone has just one count. The chain links TRBV7-6 to TRBJ1-5; 9 bases match TRBD1. V was pared by 3 bases and J by 7 bases, with 4 bases of the junction left unmatched. This CDR3 has 14 residues. The V gene's germline CDR1 is SGHVS and CDR2 FNYEAQ. The CDR3 sequence: CASSLSTGGQPQHF. For the CDR3, the DNA is TGTGCCAGCAGCTTGTCGACAGGGGGGCAGCCCCAGCATTTT.

The chain employs TRBV7-8 and TRBJ2-2; perhaps TRBD2 as D (6 bases). This CDR3 is 16 amino acids long. V lost 4 bases and J lost 6, with 18 bases in between. Per the germline V gene, CDR1 is SGHVS and CDR2 is FQNEAQ. CDR3 nucleotide sequence: TGTGCCAGCAGCTCGCACGGGACTTACAAATCCGGGGAGCTGTTTTTT. Residues: CASSSHGTYKSGELFF.

This clone has ten or more counts. The V gene is TRBV6-5, the J gene TRBJ1-6; no definite D call. Trimming removed 0 bases at V and 2 bases at J, with 8 bases between. The CDR3 is 16 residues long. CDR1 MNHEY and CDR2 SVGAGI come from the germline V gene. The CDR3 DNA reads as TGTGCCAGCAGTTACTCGAGAGAGCCCTATAATTCACCCCTCCACTTT. Amino acids: CASSYSREPYNSPLHF.

This chain connects TRBV15 to TRBJ1-5, with D perhaps matching TRBD1 (6 bases). Germline lookup yields CDR1 LNHNV and CDR2 YYDKDF (reference sequence). This CDR3 is 14 amino acids long. Trimming cost V 1 base and J 4 bases, with 8 bases left between them. CDR3 region: CATSRAQGNQPQHF. As DNA, the CDR3 is TGTGCCACCAGCAGAGCACAGGGTAATCAGCCCCAGCATTTT.

The gene calls are TRBV5-1 and TRBJ1-1, with a tentative D call TRBD1 (5 bases). The V gene's germline CDR1 is SGHRS and CDR2 YFSETQ. The CDR3 totals 14 residues. Deletions cut 0 bases from V and 8 bases from J, with 14 bases between. CDR3 sequence: CASSLAGRGPEAFF. For the CDR3, the DNA is TGCGCCAGCAGCTTGGCAGGGCGGGGACCCGAAGCTTTCTTT.

The chain joins TRBV27 to TRBJ2-5; 8 nucleotides align to TRBD1. The CDR3 is 14 residues long. With 6 bases clipped from V and 4 bases from J, the junction kept 7 bases outside the gene matches. The germline V gene encodes CDR1 MNHEY and CDR2 SMNVEV (reference sequence). CDR3: CASSHGQGGETQYF. The CDR3 DNA reads as TGTGCCAGCAGCCACGGACAGGGAGGAGAGACCCAGTACTTC.

The rearrangement uses TRBV28 and TRBJ2-1, with 13 bases matching TRBD2. The CDR3 consists of 15 residues. V was clipped by 4 bases and J by 12 bases; unmatched bases: 9. The V gene's germline CDR1 is MDHEN and CDR2 SYDVKM. The CDR3, as DNA: TGTGCCAGCAGTTCACTAGCGGGAGGGACGGTTCGGCAGTTCTTC. Translation gives CASSSLAGGTVRQFF.

This chain joins TRBV6-1 and TRBJ1-4; TRBD1 might be the D (6 bases). The CDR3 extends over 14 amino acids. The germline V gene encodes CDR1 MNHNS and CDR2 SASEGT. Trimming removed 6 bases from V and 8 bases from J, with 16 bases in between. The CDR3 loop reads CASRVGGIGEKLFF. CDR3 coding DNA: TGTGCCAGCAGAGTAGGGGGTATTGGGGAAAAACTGTTTTTT.

This clone occurred once. The V gene is TRBV15, the J gene TRBJ1-1; D remains ambiguous. CDR3 length equals 17 residues. CDR1 and CDR2 (germline): LNHNV, YYDKDF (reference sequence). V lost 4 bases to trimming and J lost 0 bases, with 18 bases between them. CDR3 sequence (DNA): TGTGCCACCAGCACCCTATCATCGAGGGAAATGAACACTGAAGCTTTCTTT. Its translation: CATSTLSSREMNTEAFF.

V and J are TRBV5-1 and TRBJ1-2, with a weak D call TRBD1 (6 bases). Per the germline V gene, CDR1 is SGHRS and CDR2 is YFSETQ. Trimming took off 4 bases at V and 1 base at J, with 14 bases between the two ends. This CDR3 comprises 15 residues. The CDR3 DNA sequence: TGCGCCAGCAGCCCCGGGACAATCGTTAACTATGGCTACACCTTC. Amino acids: CASSPGTIVNYGYTF.

The V call is TRBV6-1, the J call TRBJ2-7; 11 nucleotides line up with TRBD1. CDR1 is MNHNS and CDR2 is SASEGT in the germline V gene. The trim removed 7 bases at V and 4 bases at J, leaving 6 bases unmatched. The CDR3 loop spans 14 amino acids. The DNA for the CDR3 is TGTGCCAGCATGGAGGGGACAGGGGGATACGAGCAGTACTTC. This sequence encodes CASMEGTGGYEQYF.

The chain links TRBV6-1 to TRBJ1-5; D is uncertain. Per germline, CDR1 MNHNS and CDR2 SASEGT. This CDR3 has 13 amino acids. Trimming removed 5 bases from V and 3 bases from J, with 8 bases in between. The CDR3 sequence is CASSFVSNQPQHF. The DNA for the CDR3 is TGTGCCAGCAGTTTCGTTTCCAATCAGCCCCAGCATTTT.

This clone occurred a few times. The J gene is TRBJ2-5, the V gene TRBV27, with D maybe TRBD2 (6 bases). V was pared by 8 bases and J by 7 bases, with 23 bases between. The CDR3 totals 15 residues. Looked up from germline, CDR1 is MNHEY and CDR2 is SMNVEV (reference sequence). The CDR3 sequence: CASGSVAAGTRTQYF. CDR3 coding DNA: TGTGCCAGCGGATCAGTAGCGGCAGGTACACGGACCCAGTACTTC.

This rearrangement joins TRBV5-4 to TRBJ2-3; D is perhaps TRBD2 (5 bases). This CDR3 is built from 15 residues. From germline, CDR1 is SGHNT and CDR2 YYREEE (reference sequence). V lost 2 bases, J lost 3 bases, and 13 bases lay in between. Here the CDR3 DNA reads TGTGCCAGCAGCTTAGACGGGATGTCGACAGATACGCAGTATTTT. It codes for CASSLDGMSTDTQYF.

This rearrangement joins TRBV5-1 to TRBJ2-5; 8 positions agree with TRBD2. CDR3 size: 16 residues. After removal of 0 bases from V and 4 bases from J, the junction contained 8 bases not matched to a gene. CDR1 and CDR2 from the germline V gene are SGHRS and YFSETQ. CDR3 nucleotides: TGCGCCAGCAGCTTGGCTCCAGCGGGAGCTGGAGAGACCCAGTACTTC. Protein sequence: CASSLAPAGAGETQYF.

The chain is built from TRBV4-1 and TRBJ2-5; 7 positions agree with TRBD2. V trimming: 0 bases; J trimming: 5 bases; junction bases outside the gene matches: 6. There are 15 residues in the CDR3. Germline values: CDR1 MGHRA, CDR2 YSYEKL. CDR3 amino acids: CASSQDLLAWETQYF. The CDR3 coding sequence is TGCGCCAGCAGCCAAGATCTACTAGCGTGGGAGACCCAGTACTTC.

The table lists this clone with a count of one. The chain employs TRBV2 and TRBJ2-1; D perhaps matches TRBD2 (6 bases). Germline V gives CDR1 SNHLY, CDR2 FYNNEI. Trimming cost V 6 bases and J 7 bases, with 10 bases left between them. The CDR3 sequence is 12 residues long. The CDR3 DNA reads as TGTGCCAGCAGGTCCGGGGGAAATGAGCAGTTCTTC. It encodes CASRSGGNEQFF.

This clone showed up just once. CDR3 nucleotide sequence: TGCGCCAGCAGCTTGGGACTAGCGGGACTGAATGAGCAGTTCTTC. Translated: CASSLGLAGLNEQFF. The gene calls are TRBV5-1 and TRBJ2-1; 11 bases match TRBD2. The V and J ends lost 0 bases and 7 bases, in that order; junction bases with no gene match: 3. CDR1 and CDR2 (germline): SGHRS, YFSETQ. This CDR3 spans 15 amino acids.

The rearrangement joins TRBV7-3 to TRBJ1-1, with 8 bases lining up with TRBD1. CDR1 SGHTA and CDR2 FQGTGA come from the germline V gene. The CDR3 spans 15 residues. The V gene end was trimmed by 4 bases and the J gene end by 1 base; junction bases not matched to a gene: 5. CDR3 sequence (DNA): TGTGCCAGCAGCTCCGGACAGGGTGGGAACACTGAAGCTTTCTTT. Encoded protein: CASSSGQGGNTEAFF.